The clone carrying this T cell receptor (beta chain) was observed a handful of times. Its specificity is not known. The use of a sample-barcoded 5' primer and a J-beta primer mix characterized a second PCR of about 7 to 12 cycles. TCRdb re-called the 5' RACE reads with MiXCR, one entry per CDR3 protein. This table has over 1,500,000 distinct CDR3 sequences, around 48% appearing once. This specimen comes from a study of blood T cells in healthy people across ages. Study-level results: When set beside aged donors, long-lived donors presented more naive CD4+ cells and higher diversity.

Healthy individuals of Caucasian origin from Russia, aged roughly 6 to 100, served as donors. Approximately 10 milliliters of peripheral blood were drawn from each donor into EDTA-treated tubes. The germline V gene has CDR1 ENHRY and CDR2 SYGVKD. The CDR3 runs 15 residues. V was cut by 8 bases and J by 0 bases, with 13 bases left in between. V usage is TRBV10-3 and J usage is TRBJ1-4, with D uncertain. The source of this sequence is a woman in her thirties or forties in good health. Specimen: blood. The CDR3 nucleotides read TGTGCCATCGGGCCGGGTCGTGCAACTAATGAAAAACTGTTTTTT. It specifies CAIGPGRATNEKLFF.